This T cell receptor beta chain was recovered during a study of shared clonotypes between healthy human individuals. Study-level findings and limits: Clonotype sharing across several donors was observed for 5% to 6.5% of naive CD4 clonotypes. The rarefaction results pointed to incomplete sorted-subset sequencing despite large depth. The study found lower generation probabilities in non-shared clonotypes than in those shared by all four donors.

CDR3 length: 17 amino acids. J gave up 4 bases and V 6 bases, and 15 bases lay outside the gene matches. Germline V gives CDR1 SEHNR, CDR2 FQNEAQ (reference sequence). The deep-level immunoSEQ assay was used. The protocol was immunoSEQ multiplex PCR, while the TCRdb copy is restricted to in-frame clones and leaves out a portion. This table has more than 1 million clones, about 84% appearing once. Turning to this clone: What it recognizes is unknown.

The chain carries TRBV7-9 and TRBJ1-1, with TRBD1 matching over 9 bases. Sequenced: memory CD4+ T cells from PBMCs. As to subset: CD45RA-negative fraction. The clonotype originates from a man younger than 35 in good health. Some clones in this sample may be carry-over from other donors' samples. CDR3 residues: CASSRPLTGGASTEAFF. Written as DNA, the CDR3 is TGTGCCAGCAGTCGACCTCTTACAGGGGGCGCGTCCACTGAAGCTTTCTTT.